This TCR beta chain was identified during a study of blood T cell repertoires in COVID-19. On the study more broadly: Sources were T cells, B-cell-depleted T cells, or PBMCs; the material itself was cDNA or gDNA.

This clone was seen a few times. CDR1 is SGHDN, CDR2 FVKESK, per germline. The CDR3 consists of 12 residues. The germline V and J ends were trimmed by 6 bases and 10 bases, with 15 bases remaining between them. Using immunoSEQ multiplex PCR, the repertoire was profiled, and TCRdb retains in-frame clones only, with some absent. The sample yields about 160,000 clones, roughly 80% seen once. The receptor comes from a woman aged 55-69 years who had recovered from COVID-19. Sequences were obtained from PBMCs or T cells enriched from blood (not recorded which). The chain recombines TRBV14 with TRBJ1-1, with D perhaps matching TRBD1 (6 bases). CDR3 sequence reads: CASRLSGGRAFF. CDR3 DNA: TGTGCCAGCAGACTGTCGGGGGGGCGAGCTTTCTTT.